Following are 21 T cell receptor delta chains from one sample sequenced in a study of gamma-delta chains in newborns, infants, children (dated by TCRdb to about 2019). TCRdb records Illumina MiSeq as the sequencer. TCRdb reprocessed the public reads with the caller CATT; rows with the same DNA were merged afterwards. The sample yields 8,600 or so delta-chain clones; about 3.3% were counted once. The top ten hold over 15% of the sample. Sample: blood. The receptors were sampled from a child who was a newborn, infant or young child, either healthy, febrile or measles-vaccinated (not recorded which).

This clone was seen only a few times. A much more abundant neighbour one base away suggests this may be a read error. The sample contains more than one DNA sequence encoding this CDR3. The chain recombines TRDV2 with TRDJ3; 9 bases align to TRDD3. There are 19 residues in the CDR3. The ends lost 3 bases at V and 0 bases at J; junction bases unmatched: 8. The germline gives CDR1 GEAIGNYY, CDR2 EKD. The CDR3 nucleotides read TGTGCCTGTGACCCTACTGGGGGACCAAGCTCCTGGGACACCCGACAGATGTTTTTC. The encoded protein is CACDPTGGPSSWDTRQMFF.

This chain links TRDV2 with TRDJ3; 8 bases agree with TRDD3. TCRdb offers no J gene call, so here the DNA was matched to germline to obtain one. The CDR3 sequence is 20 residues long. V gave up 1 base and J gave up 0 bases; unmatched junction bases: 10. Germline V CDR1 and CDR2: GEAIGNYY, EKD. CDR3 sequence reads: CACDTAYWGQNSWDTRQMFF. CDR3 bases: TGTGCCTGTGACACGGCCTACTGGGGGCAAAACTCCTGGGACACCCGACAGATGTTTTTC.

Of note for this clone: Relative to the germline gene, one junction end is altered; a read error may explain this. This chain links TRDV2 with TRDJ3, with D perhaps TRDD3 (6 bases). The V gene's germline CDR1 is GEAIGNYY and CDR2 EKD. The CDR3 runs to 14 residues. CDR3 residues: CACDTVGATLQMFF. CDR3 bases: TGTGCCTGTGACACCGTGGGGGCCACCCTACAGATGTTTTTC.

This clone is medium-sized (0.01 to 0.1%) by share. This chain joins TRDV2 and TRDJ1, with D maybe TRDD3 (6 bases). V was cut by 0 bases and J by 3 bases, with 10 bases left in between. The CDR3 sequence is 14 residues long. Looked up from germline, CDR1 is GEAIGNYY and CDR2 is EKD. The DNA of the CDR3 is TGTGCCTGTGACACCTGGGGGCTTCCCGATAAACTCATCTTT. Translation: CACDTWGLPDKLIF.

This clone is labeled as medium-sized. This chain connects TRDV2 to TRDJ3; D unclear. The CDR3 length is 17 residues. Trimming pared 0 bases from V and 0 bases from J, leaving 8 bases between. Germline CDR1 reads GEAIGNYY; CDR2 reads EKD. This CDR3 reads CACDTVTASWDTRQMFF. CDR3 DNA: TGTGCCTGTGACACCGTTACTGCCTCCTGGGACACCCGACAGATGTTTTTC.

By share, this clone ranks as medium-sized. Distinct nucleotide sequences in the sample also encode this CDR3. The CDR3 region has the DNA TGTGCCTGTGACAGTACTGGGGGATCAAGCTCCTGGGACACCCGACAGATGTTTTTC. It translates to CACDSTGGSSSWDTRQMFF. The chain joins TRDV2 to TRDJ3, with TRDD3 identical over 10 bases. CDR3 length equals 19 residues. Germline CDR1 and CDR2: GEAIGNYY and EKD. Unmatched junction bases numbered 6, after V lost 2 bases and J lost 0 bases.

By sample share, this clone is medium-sized. The V call is TRDV2, the J call TRDJ3, with D maybe TRDD3 (6 bases). V was cut by 0 bases and J by 0 bases, with 11 bases left in between. Germline assignment: CDR1 GEAIGNYY and CDR2 EKD. The CDR3 covers 18 residues. The CDR3 region has the DNA TGTGCCTGTGACACCGGGGATTCGAGCTCCTGGGACACCCGACAGATGTTTTTC. Residues: CACDTGDSSSWDTRQMFF.

This clone was found a few times. The TCRdb protein, from a much larger clone, departs from this DNA's translation at residue 16, likely by read error; the protein shown derives from the DNA. V and J are TRDV2 and TRDJ3; perhaps TRDD3 as D (5 bases). Germline values: CDR1 GEAIGNYY, CDR2 EKD. The CDR3 is 18 amino acids. In DNA form, the CDR3 reads TGTGCCTGTGACACCGTGGGATTCAGCTCCTGGGACACCCGACAGAAGTTTTTC. Amino acid sequence: CACDTVGFSSWDTRQKFF.

This clone is medium-sized within its sample. Different DNA sequences within this sample yield the same CDR3. The chain employs TRDV2 and TRDJ3, with 9 bases matching TRDD3. Germline CDR1 reads GEAIGNYY; CDR2 reads EKD. This CDR3 has 17 amino acids. V lost 3 bases to trimming and J lost 0 bases; unmatched junction nucleotides: 2. In DNA form, the CDR3 reads TGTGCCTGTGACTTCTGGGGGATCTCCTGGGACACCCGACAGATGTTTTTC. It translates to CACDFWGISWDTRQMFF.

Points on this clone: A far larger clone is one base from this, pointing to a likely read error. The chain carries TRDV2 and TRDJ3, with 9 bases fitting TRDD3. The CDR3 length is 19 residues. The junction had 5 bases not matched to a gene; V was cut back by 0 bases and J by 0 bases. Germline assignment: CDR1 GEAIGNYY and CDR2 EKD. The DNA of the CDR3 is TGTGCCTGTGACACCGGATACTGGGGGAACTCCTGGGACACCCGACAGATGTTTTTC. Translated, it gives CACDTGYWGNSWDTRQMFF.

In the case of this clone: Its ends do not fully match the called genes, so a read error is possible. The V and J genes are TRDV2 and TRDJ3, with D tentatively TRDD3 (6 bases). The CDR3 contains 17 residues. Germline CDR1 and CDR2: GEAIGNYY and EKD. DNA for the CDR3: TGTGCCTGTGATTACTGGGCCAGCTCCTGGGACACCCGACAGGTGTTTTTC. This gives the protein CACDYWASSWDTRQVFF.

Points on this clone: The protein that TCRdb holds for this DNA derives from a much larger clone and differs from the translated DNA at residue 4, which likely indicates a read error; the protein shown here is translated from the DNA. CDR3 protein: CACNTWDTRQMFF. The CDR3 DNA sequence: TGTGCCTGTAACACCTGGGACACCCGACAGATGTTTTTC. The chain joins TRDV2 to TRDJ3; D call uncertain. CDR1 is GEAIGNYY, CDR2 EKD, per germline. This CDR3 contains 13 residues.

This clone showed up just a few times. A read error likely explains why the TCRdb protein, taken from a much larger clone, differs from this DNA's translation at residue 12; the protein shown is translated from the DNA. The chain recombines TRDV2 with TRDJ2, with 8 bases fitting TRDD3. This CDR3 comprises 17 residues. CDR1 is GEAIGNYY, CDR2 EKD, per germline. CDR3 sequence reads: CACDPLLGGSLAAQLFF. For the CDR3, the DNA is TGTGCCTGTGACCCCTTACTGGGGGGCTCTTTGGCAGCACAACTCTTCTTT.

This clone is termed medium-sized. Other DNA sequences from this sample encode an identical CDR3 as well. V and J are TRDV2 and TRDJ3; TRDD3 agrees at 11 bases. CDR1 is GEAIGNYY and CDR2 is EKD in the germline V gene. V was clipped by 0 bases and J by 0 bases; unmatched bases: 3. This CDR3 is built from 19 residues. The CDR3 region has the DNA TGTGCCTGTGACACCGTGGGGGATACGCGCTCCTGGGACACCCGACAGATGTTTTTC. Translating it yields CACDTVGDTRSWDTRQMFF.

This clone was seen a handful of times. The V and J genes are TRDV2 and TRDJ1; 10 nucleotides align to TRDD3. V dropped 2 bases and J dropped 7; count of bases not matched to a gene: 6. There are 14 residues in the CDR3. Germline V gives CDR1 GEAIGNYY, CDR2 EKD. The CDR3 DNA reads as TGTGCCTGTGACATACTGGGGGATGCGGGTAAACTCATCTTT. It is translated as CACDILGDAGKLIF.

This clone was counted only a few times. This chain connects TRDV2 to TRDJ2; 12 bases are a match to TRDD3. The CDR3 is 21 amino acids. Germline loops: CDR1 GEAIGNYY, CDR2 EKD. V dropped 0 bases and J dropped 1; count of bases not matched to a gene: 14. CDR3 nucleotide sequence: TGTGCCTGTGACACCGTCGTACTGGGGGATACATGCCCATTTTTGACAGCACAACTCTTCTTT. It yields the protein CACDTVVLGDTCPFLTAQLFF.

This clone has a handful of counts. The chain carries TRDV2 and TRDJ3; TRDD3 matches 8 bases. Germline CDR1 and CDR2: GEAIGNYY and EKD. The CDR3 loop spans 18 amino acids. The V gene end was trimmed by 3 bases and the J gene end by 0 bases; junction bases not matched to a gene: 6. CDR3 DNA: TGTGCCTGTGACTTACTGGGGGCTCGCTCCTGGGACACCCGACAGATGTTTTTC. Translating gives CACDLLGARSWDTRQMFF.

This sequence joins TRDV2 and TRDJ3; unclear D gene. CDR3 length: 17 residues. Trimming took 0 bases from V and 0 from J, leaving 8 bases between them. Germline CDR1 is GEAIGNYY and CDR2 is EKD. The CDR3 DNA sequence: TGTGCCTGTGACACCGGTTTTAGCTCCTGGGACACCCGACAGATGTTTTTC. It translates to CACDTGFSSWDTRQMFF.

This clone is termed medium-sized. The same CDR3 also results from other DNA sequences found in this sample. In DNA form, the CDR3 reads TGTGCCTGTGACCCCGCGTACTGGGGGAGCTCCTGGGACACCCGACAGATGTTTTTC. This codes for CACDPAYWGSSWDTRQMFF. The chain recombines TRDV2 with TRDJ3, with 9 bases lining up with TRDD3. The CDR3 runs 19 residues. The junction had 8 bases not matched to a gene; V was cut back by 3 bases and J by 0 bases. CDR1 is GEAIGNYY, CDR2 EKD, per germline.

This clone was counted between two and nine times. The junction differs from germline at one of its ends, possibly a read error. Other DNA sequences within the sample encode an identical CDR3. The chain joins TRDV2 to TRDJ2; TRDD3 agrees at 13 bases. CDR3 size: 17 residues. From germline, CDR1 is GEAIGNYY and CDR2 EKD. In DNA, the CDR3 is TGTGCCTGTGACATACTGGGGGATACGTCTTTGACGGCACAACTCTTCTTT. Its protein product is CACDILGDTSLTAQLFF.

This chain links TRDV2 with TRDJ3, with 12 bases lining up with TRDD3. This CDR3 contains 19 residues. Germline V lookup: CDR1 GEAIGNYY, CDR2 EKD. V shed 0 bases, J shed 2 bases, and the junction held 4 bases outside the gene matches. The CDR3 region is CACDTAGGYGAWDTRQMFF. The CDR3 region has the DNA TGTGCCTGTGACACCGCTGGGGGATACGGTGCCTGGGACACCCGACAGATGTTTTTC.